This TCR beta chain appears in the sequencing data of a study of shared clonotypes between healthy human individuals. In germline, CDR1 is SGDLS, CDR2 YYNGEE. This CDR3 is built from 16 residues. The V end was cut by 3 bases, the J end by 5 bases, with 17 bases between. Each sorted subset replicate got 200 ng genomic DNA, tens of thousands of genomes. Assay used: immunoSEQ multiplex PCR; TCRdb lists only in-frame clones, some missing. This table holds more than 2,000,000 clones, more than 80% found once. V and J are TRBV9 and TRBJ2-2; perhaps TRBD2 as D (6 bases). This receptor was obtained from a man between 18 and 29 years old in good health. Sequenced: naive CD4+ T cells sorted from blood. Subset defined: CD45RA+ positively selected. CDR3 residues: CASSARDSPYTGELFF. The DNA for the CDR3 is TGTGCCAGCAGCGCTCGGGACTCTCCGTATACCGGGGAGCTGTTTTTT.